One T cell receptor beta chain is described in this entry. Its antigen remains unidentified. The source of the sample is a study of cytomegalovirus exposure and HLA in healthy donors. General study points: A later analysis showed TCR association rates differing by HLA locus, peaking at DRB1 and lowest at HLA-C. TCR beta chains numbering approximately 150 were designated cytomegalovirus-associated.

Germline CDR1 SNHLY, CDR2 FYNNEI. The V and J ends lost 7 bases and 4 bases, in that order; junction bases with no gene match: 15. CDR3 size: 16 residues. With 60 Vbeta and 13 Jbeta primers, the PCR was carried out. The repertoire was sequenced with immunoSEQ multiplex PCR; TCRdb's copy has only in-frame clones and lacks some. The sample lists approximately 150,000 clones; approximately 80% were seen once. The clonotype originates from a woman between 40 and 50 years old in good health and CMV-seronegative. The sequencing sample was made of PBMCs. The chain recombines TRBV2 with TRBJ1-1, with 7 bases aligning to TRBD1. The CDR3 DNA sequence: TGTGCCAGCACCTTAAAACAAACAGGGGCAGGCACTGAAGCTTTCTTT. The encoded protein is CASTLKQTGAGTEAFF.